This TCR beta chain was captured by sequencing in a study of blood T cell repertoires in COVID-19. Whole-study context: Donors in the United States, Italy and Spain gave samples during acute or convalescent COVID-19. Sample material is recorded as cDNA or gDNA derived from T cells, B-cell-depleted T cells, or PBMCs.

Enrolled through a virtual design, the participants were between 18 and 89 years of age and came from some 25 US areas. The CDR3 runs to 13 residues. In germline, CDR1 is SGDLS, CDR2 YYNGEE. The germline V and J ends were trimmed by 2 bases and 0 bases, with 5 bases remaining between them. In the original analysis: Amplified reference gene primers provided the basis for estimating nucleated cell counts. Clones were sequenced by immunoSEQ multiplex PCR, and TCRdb holds only the in-frame ones, with some missing. V, J and clone size derive from that table, while D and trimming were established from the DNA sequence. The repertoire includes over 250,000 clones, around nine tenths of them detected once, and roughly 1.9% sits in the top ten.

The sequence derives from a woman aged 55-69 years who had recovered from COVID-19. The V and J genes are TRBV9 and TRBJ2-5; D not resolved. The sample consisted of PBMCs or T cells enriched from blood (not recorded which). DNA of the CDR3: TGTGCCAGCAGCGTTTTCGACCAAGAGACCCAGTACTTC. This sequence encodes CASSVFDQETQYF.